A selection of T cell receptor beta chains follows, all from one sample in a study of cytomegalovirus exposure and HLA in healthy donors. The protocol was immunoSEQ multiplex PCR, while the TCRdb copy is restricted to in-frame clones and leaves out a portion. In the table there are about 59,000 clones, 75% to 85% of which are singletons. Material for sequencing was PBMCs. These receptors were taken from a human donor in good health. CDR3s include the opening cysteine and the closing phenylalanine or tryptophan. D genes are given only for firm matches. Expanded clones are given a class, and other clones once, few, many or no size at all.

TRBV15,.,.,TRBJ1-5,TGTGCCACCAGCAGAGATGGGAGGGGAAATCAGCCCCAGCATTTT,CATSRDGRGNQPQHF
TRBV7-2,.,.,TRBJ1-4,TGTGCCAGCCGCACACAGCCATTTAATGAAAAACTGTTTTTT,CASRTQPFNEKLFF
TRBV6-1,.,TRBD2,TRBJ2-7,TGTGCCAGCAGTGAAGTTCTAGCGGCGCCCCGCGAGCAGTACTTC,CASSEVLAAPREQYF
TRBV5-1,.,.,TRBJ2-6,TGCGCCAGCAGCGTAACAGCCTCTGGGGCCAACGTCCTGACTTTC,CASSVTASGANVLTF
TRBV7-2,.,TRBD2,TRBJ2-1,TGTGCCAGCAGCTCCGGACTAGCGGGGGGCGATGAGCAGTTCTTC,CASSSGLAGGDEQFF
TRBV6-1,.,.,TRBJ1-2,TGTGCCAGCAGTGAAAGGACAGCTAACTATGGCTACACCTTC,CASSERTANYGYTF
TRBV5-4,.,.,TRBJ2-7,TGTGCCAGCAGCTTGGTGGGGCGGTACGAGCAGTACTTC,CASSLVGRYEQYF
TRBV7-3,.,TRBD1,TRBJ1-2,TGTGCCAGCAGCCCAGGGGGCAGCCTGGGTTCGGGCGGCTACACCTTC,CASSPGGSLGSGGYTF
TRBV7-2,.,.,TRBJ1-6,TGTGCCAGCAGCTTATGGTCGGGACTCTCTTCACCCCTCCACTTT,CASSLWSGLSSPLHF
TRBV9,few,.,TRBJ1-3,TGTGCCAGCAGCGCCCGAAGTCTTGCCAGGGGTAACACCATATATTTT,CASSARSLARGNTIYF
TRBV7-2,.,.,TRBJ1-5,TGTGCCAGCAGCTTAGTAGGCTGGATTGGGCTGAGCAATCAGCCCCAGCATTTT,CASSLVGWIGLSNQPQHF
TRBV18,.,TRBD1,TRBJ2-7,TGTGCCAGCTGGAAGGGACAGGGGGCGTACGAGCAGTACTTC,CASWKGQGAYEQYF
TRBV30,few,.,TRBJ1-2,TGTGCCTGGAGTGTGGGGCGGGGAGTCTATGGCTACACCTTC,CAWSVGRGVYGYTF
TRBV7-8,.,TRBD1,TRBJ1-2,TGTGCCAGCAGCTTTTCCGGGACAGTACTCGGCTACACCTTC,CASSFSGTVLGYTF
TRBV5-1,.,TRBD1,TRBJ2-2,TGCGCCAGCAGCTTGGACAGAGCAGGGGGCGGGGAGCTGTTTTTT,CASSLDRAGGGELFF
TRBV2,.,.,TRBJ2-7,TGTGCCAGCAATATCAGGGCCTACGAGCAGTACTTC,CASNIRAYEQYF
TRBV7-2,.,TRBD2,TRBJ2-3,TGTGCCAGCAGCTATACAAGCGGGGGGGGCACAGATACGCAGTATTTT,CASSYTSGGGTDTQYF
TRBV18,few,.,TRBJ1-4,TGTGCCAGCTCACCGCGGGGCACTAATGAAAAACTGTTTTTT,CASSPRGTNEKLFF
TRBV7-8,.,TRBD1,TRBJ2-5,TGTGCCAGCAGCTTAACCCCGGGTCCTCGGGACAGTTCGGAGACCCAGTACTTC,CASSLTPGPRDSSETQYF
TRBV7-2,once,TRBD2,TRBJ2-7,TGTGCCAGCAGTAGAGGGGCGGGGGGGCCCGCCGAGCAGTACTTC,CASSRGAGGPAEQYF
TRBV28,.,TRBD2,TRBJ2-7,TGTGCCAGCAATTTAGGGAGACTAGCGGGAGTCGAGCAGTACTTC,CASNLGRLAGVEQYF
TRBV9,few,.,TRBJ2-3,TGTGCCAGCAGCGTAGGAAGTAGACACACCCGAACCTCTAGCACAGATACGCAGTATTTT,CASSVGSRHTRTSSTDTQYF
TRBV27,.,TRBD2,TRBJ2-1,TGTGCCAGCACCCCCGGGACTAGCGGCAATGAGCAGTTCTTC,CASTPGTSGNEQFF
TRBV5-1,.,TRBD1,TRBJ1-1,TGCGCCAGCAGCCGGGGACAGACCATGAACACTGAAGCTTTCTTT,CASSRGQTMNTEAFF
TRBV7-2,.,.,TRBJ2-1,TGTGCCAGCAGCTTAGTGAGTAGCTACAATGAGCAGTTCTTC,CASSLVSSYNEQFF
TRBV7-2,.,.,TRBJ2-2,TGTGCCAGCAGCTCCCAGGGGCCCGGGGAGCTGTTTTTT,CASSSQGPGELFF
TRBV9,.,.,TRBJ1-2,TGTGCCAGCAGCGTAGTGGCCCGCGGGGATGGTGGCTACACCTTC,CASSVVARGDGGYTF
TRBV7-8,.,.,TRBJ2-7,TGTGCCAGCAGCACGGGACTGTCCTACGAGCAGTACTTC,CASSTGLSYEQYF
TRBV9,.,.,TRBJ2-3,TGTGCCAGCAGCACAACATGGTCTGGGGGCAGGGCAGATACGCAGTATTTT,CASSTTWSGGRADTQYF
TRBV6-5,.,TRBD1,TRBJ1-2,TGTGCCAGCAGTTACGATCGGGACAGGGGAGGCTACACCTTC,CASSYDRDRGGYTF
TRBV5-4,once,TRBD2,TRBJ2-7,TGTGCCAGCAGCGGGACTAGCGGCGGGGCGGGGGAGCAGTACTTC,CASSGTSGGAGEQYF
TRBV7-2,.,TRBD2,TRBJ2-7,TGTGCCAGCACGAATTCCGGGACCGGGACTAGCCTGTACTTC,CASTNSGTGTSLYF
TRBV4-3,.,.,TRBJ2-6,TGCGCCAGCAGCCAAGAGATACAGTCTGGGGCCAACGTCCTGACTTTC,CASSQEIQSGANVLTF
TRBV10-3,.,TRBD2,TRBJ2-3,TGTGCCACCAATCCTCGGGAGAATAGCGGGAGGAGAGGCACAGATACGCAGTATTTT,CATNPRENSGRRGTDTQYF
TRBV7-2,.,.,TRBJ2-5,TGTGCCAGCAGCCCCGCTTTGGGTGGGCCCGCCAGGGAGACCCAGTACTTC,CASSPALGGPARETQYF
TRBV7-2,.,.,TRBJ2-1,TGTGCCAGCAGCTTCCGGAGCTCCTACAATGAGCAGTTCTTC,CASSFRSSYNEQFF
TRBV2,.,.,TRBJ2-2,TGTGCCAGCAGTGAGAGGATAACCGGGGAGCTGTTTTTT,CASSERITGELFF
TRBV6-5,few,.,TRBJ2-1,TGTGCCAGCAGTTACGGTCCCGGTCCCAATGAGCAGTTCTTC,CASSYGPGPNEQFF
TRBV5-1,.,.,TRBJ1-5,TGCGCCAGCAGCTTGGGGGCAGATAAAACCAATCAGCCCCAGCATTTT,CASSLGADKTNQPQHF
TRBV4-2,few,.,TRBJ2-1,TGTGCCAGCAGCCAAGTCCGGGGAAACAATGAGCAGTTCTTC,CASSQVRGNNEQFF
TRBV2,.,.,TRBJ1-1,TGTGCCTCAAAGGGCCGGACAAAGAACACTGAAGCTTTCTTT,CASKGRTKNTEAFF
TRBV4-2,.,TRBD1,TRBJ1-1,TGTGCCAGCAGCCAAGTGGGGTCCAGGGGGGCTGAAGCTTTCTTT,CASSQVGSRGAEAFF
TRBV6-5,.,.,TRBJ1-4,TGTGCCAGCAGTTACAGGGGGTCGGATGAAAAACTGTTTTTT,CASSYRGSDEKLFF
TRBV30,few,TRBD1,TRBJ2-2,TGTGCCTGGAGTGTCGGGACAGCCAGCGACTACACCGGGGAGCTGTTTTTT,CAWSVGTASDYTGELFF
TRBV5-6,.,TRBD1,TRBJ2-3,TGTGCCAGCAGCCCTAGACAGGGCAACACAGATACGCAGTATTTT,CASSPRQGNTDTQYF
TRBV7-9,.,.,TRBJ2-7,TGTGCCAGCAGCTTAATAGCCAGCACCTACGAGCAGTACTTC,CASSLIASTYEQYF
TRBV6-6,once,.,TRBJ1-4,TGTGCCAGCAGTTTGATAAGGACAGTCTTTCATGAAAAACTGTTTTTT,CASSLIRTVFHEKLFF
TRBV10-2,.,TRBD2,TRBJ2-7,TGCGCCAGCAGTGGGGATAGCGGGGGGGCAATCCACGAGCAGTACTTC,CASSGDSGGAIHEQYF
TRBV30,.,TRBD1,TRBJ1-2,TGTGCCTGGAGAAACAGGGGGCGTCTTGGCTACACCTTC,CAWRNRGRLGYTF
TRBV19,.,TRBD1,TRBJ1-2,TGTGCCAGTAGGCGTACGGGACAGGGGGATGGCTATGGCTACACCTTC,CASRRTGQGDGYGYTF
TRBV7-2,.,.,TRBJ2-5,TGTGCCAGCAGCCTCTTGAGGGGGAAAGAGACCCAGTACTTC,CASSLLRGKETQYF
TRBV5-1,.,.,TRBJ2-7,TGCGCCAGCAGCTTGGTGGCAGGAGGGGGCCTTTCCTACGAGCAGTACTTC,CASSLVAGGGLSYEQYF
TRBV5-1,.,TRBD2,TRBJ2-5,TGCGCCAGCAGCTTTAGCGGGGGGGCCGCTGAGACCCAGTACTTC,CASSFSGGAAETQYF